This is a list of T cell receptor beta chains from one sample in a study of blood T cells in healthy people across ages. One entry per CDR3 protein, called by TCRdb with MiXCR from the 5' RACE reads. The profile shows roughly 1.5 million distinct CDR3 sequences, 35% to 45% of them singletons. The sample taken for sequencing was blood. Receptors were obtained from a woman aged 18-29 years in good health. CDR3s include the opening cysteine and the closing phenylalanine or tryptophan. The order of the fields is V gene, CDR3 protein.

TRBV7-9,CASHPLADRGLRGYTF
TRBV28,CASRVGGWYNEQFF
TRBV2,CASSDPPSGYEKLFF
TRBV2,CAGASNGVGRMNTEAFF
TRBV29-1,CSVVYTGTKGTEAFF
TRBV4-3,CASSQGPGPQETQYF
TRBV30,CAWSAAGGSYGYTF
TRBV6-6,CASSYSAGGRYNEQFF
TRBV12-3/TRBV12-4,CASSGTGDTDTQYF
TRBV27,CASSIGQAYEQYF
TRBV4-2,CASSLYSGTSGGQLSTDTQYF
TRBV7-9,CASSLLGSNSPLHF
TRBV30,CAKRDSVLSNTEAFF
TRBV15,CATSRPILSQYNEQFF
TRBV7-2,CASSFLGSRDTQYF
TRBV4-3,CASSQERLASGYNEQFF
TRBV5-1,CASSGPGVPDEQFF
TRBV5-1,CASRGDHYEQYF
TRBV5-1,CASSSDRRSNYGYTF
TRBV20-1,CSAREPDNYGYTF
TRBV12-3/TRBV12-4,CASSEGLAGVNEQFF
TRBV6-6,CASSFLGTHTDTQYF
TRBV9,CASSVGQGPATNEKLFF
TRBV12-3/TRBV12-4,CASRLQGRYTEAFF
TRBV20-1,CSARVAGLYNEQFF
TRBV20-1,CSARGRPDQPQHF
TRBV11-2,CASSLWGQGPEAFF
TRBV20-1,CSARGLAVGNEQFF
TRBV7-2,CASSSRLSITDTQYF
TRBV5-1,CASSLQGRPEAFF
TRBV20-1,CSAAGGLDTEAFF
TRBV24-1,CATSDTPSGGTGNTIYF
TRBV28,CASSFSSPYEQYF
TRBV12-3/TRBV12-4,CASSSQGYFFVNNYGYTF
TRBV6-6,CASSYLAGGHGEQFF
TRBV6-6,CACSTTGQGGSYEQYF
TRBV5-1,CASSLGTLSGVGEQFF
TRBV4-3,CASSQVIYGDRGRGYTF
TRBV7-9,CASSFGGNNEQFF
TRBV27,CASSRAGRTQYF
TRBV29-1,CSVRDSGTDTQYF
TRBV21-1,CASSPPGQIPGNEQFF
TRBV2,CASSQRGYTF
TRBV28,CASRSGGSRQPQHF
TRBV20-1,CSAREGTGAQETQYF
TRBV5-1,CASSLLGAPSYNEQFF
TRBV28,CASSLPAAGTYNEQFF
TRBV20-1,CSASGVSEQFF
TRBV6-6,CASSSPTQVRGEEQYF
TRBV5-1,CASSRDSSYGYTF
TRBV20-1,CSARDPGGIYGYTF
TRBV6-5,CASSRDPSLNEQYF
TRBV12-5,CASGNYQGTEAFF